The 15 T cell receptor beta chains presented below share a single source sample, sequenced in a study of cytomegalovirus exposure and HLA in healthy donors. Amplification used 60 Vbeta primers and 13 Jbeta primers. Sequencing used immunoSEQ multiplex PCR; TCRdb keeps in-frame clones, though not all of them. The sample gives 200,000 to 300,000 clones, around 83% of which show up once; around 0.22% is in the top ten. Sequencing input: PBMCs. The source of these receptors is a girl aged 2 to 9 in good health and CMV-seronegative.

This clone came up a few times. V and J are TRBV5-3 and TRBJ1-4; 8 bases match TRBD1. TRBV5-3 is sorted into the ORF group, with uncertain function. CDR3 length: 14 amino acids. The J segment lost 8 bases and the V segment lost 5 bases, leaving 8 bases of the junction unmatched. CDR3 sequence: CARRMTGEWEKLFF. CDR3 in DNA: TGTGCCAGAAGGATGACAGGGGAGTGGGAAAAACTGTTTTTT.

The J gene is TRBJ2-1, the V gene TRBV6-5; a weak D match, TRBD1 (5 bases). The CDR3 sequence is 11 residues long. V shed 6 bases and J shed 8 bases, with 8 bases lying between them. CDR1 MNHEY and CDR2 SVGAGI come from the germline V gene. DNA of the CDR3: TGTGCCAGCAGCCTAGGGGATGAGCAGTTCTTC. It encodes CASSLGDEQFF.

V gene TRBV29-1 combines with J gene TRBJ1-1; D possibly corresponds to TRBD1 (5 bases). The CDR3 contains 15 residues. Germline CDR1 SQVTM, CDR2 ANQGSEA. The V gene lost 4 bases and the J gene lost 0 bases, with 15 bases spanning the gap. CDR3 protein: CSVVRVGIMNTEAFF. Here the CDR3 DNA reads TGCAGCGTTGTCAGGGTAGGGATCATGAACACTGAAGCTTTCTTT.

The CDR3 spells CASSLSLAGGPETQYF. For the CDR3, the DNA is TGTGCCAGCAGCTTAAGCCTAGCGGGGGGGCCTGAGACCCAGTACTTC. This sequence joins TRBV7-8 and TRBJ2-5, with 12 bases that match TRBD2. The germline V gene encodes CDR1 SGHVS and CDR2 FQNEAQ. V was pared by 2 bases and J by 5 bases, with 6 bases of the junction left unmatched. This CDR3 comprises 16 residues. The full variable domain, completed using reference TRBV7-8 and TRBJ2-5, is GAGVSQSPRYKVAKRGQDVALRCDPISGHVSLFWYQQALGQGPEFLTYFQNEAQLDKSGLPSDRFFAERPEGSVSTLKIQRTQQEDSAVYLCASSLSLAGGPETQYFGPGTRLLVL.

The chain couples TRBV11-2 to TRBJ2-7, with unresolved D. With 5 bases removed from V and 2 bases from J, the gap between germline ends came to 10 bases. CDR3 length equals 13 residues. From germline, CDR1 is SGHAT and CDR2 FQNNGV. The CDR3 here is CASSEPGTYEQYF. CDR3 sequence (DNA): TGTGCCAGCAGCGAGCCTGGTACCTACGAGCAGTACTTC. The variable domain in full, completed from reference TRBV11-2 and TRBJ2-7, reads EAGVAQSPRYKIIEKRQSVAFWCNPISGHATLYWYQQILGQGPKLLIQFQNNGVVDDSQLPKDRFSAERLKGVDSTLKIQPAKLEDSAVYLCASSEPGTYEQYFGPGTRLTVT.

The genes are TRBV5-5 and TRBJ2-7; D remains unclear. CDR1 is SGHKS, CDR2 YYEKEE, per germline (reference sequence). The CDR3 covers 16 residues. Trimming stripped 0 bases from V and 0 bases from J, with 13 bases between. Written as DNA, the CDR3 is TGTGCCAGCAGCTTGGGCCTCCGTCTAAGCTCCTACGAGCAGTACTTC. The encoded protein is CASSLGLRLSSYEQYF.

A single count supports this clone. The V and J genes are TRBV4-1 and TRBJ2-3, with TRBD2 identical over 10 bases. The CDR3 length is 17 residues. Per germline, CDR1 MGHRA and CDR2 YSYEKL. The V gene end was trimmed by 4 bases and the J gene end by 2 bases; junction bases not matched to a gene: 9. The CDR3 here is CASSPSQTSGYTDTQYF. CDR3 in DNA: TGCGCCAGCAGCCCCTCTCAGACTAGCGGGTACACAGATACGCAGTATTTT.

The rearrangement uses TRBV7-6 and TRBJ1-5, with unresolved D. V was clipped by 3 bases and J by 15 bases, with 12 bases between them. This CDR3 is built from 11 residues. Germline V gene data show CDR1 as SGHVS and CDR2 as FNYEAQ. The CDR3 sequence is CASSLVDGRHF. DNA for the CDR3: TGTGCCAGCAGCTTGGTAGATGGTAGGCATTTT.

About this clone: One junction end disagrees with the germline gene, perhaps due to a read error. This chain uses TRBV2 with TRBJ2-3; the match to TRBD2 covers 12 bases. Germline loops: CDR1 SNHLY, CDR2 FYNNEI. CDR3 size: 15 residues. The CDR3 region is CASSPASGGAYTRYF. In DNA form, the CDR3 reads TGTGCCAGCAGTCCTGCTAGCGGGGGGGCATATACGCGGTATTTT.

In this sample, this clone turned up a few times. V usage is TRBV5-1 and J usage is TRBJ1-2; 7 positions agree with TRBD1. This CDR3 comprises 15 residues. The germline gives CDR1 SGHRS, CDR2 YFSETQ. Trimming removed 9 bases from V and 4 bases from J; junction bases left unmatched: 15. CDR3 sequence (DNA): TGCGCCACCCGGACAGGTGCCTCTTTTAGCTATGGCTACACCTTC. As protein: CATRTGASFSYGYTF.

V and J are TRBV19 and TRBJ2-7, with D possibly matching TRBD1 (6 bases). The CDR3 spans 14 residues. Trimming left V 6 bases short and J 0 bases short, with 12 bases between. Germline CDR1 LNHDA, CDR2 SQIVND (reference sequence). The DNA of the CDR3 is TGTGCCAGTAGGGCCCGGGACACCTCCTACGAGCAGTACTTC. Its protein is CASRARDTSYEQYF. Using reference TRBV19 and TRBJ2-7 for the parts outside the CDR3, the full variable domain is DGGITQSPKYLFRKEGQNVTLSCEQNLNHDAMYWYRQDPGQGLRLIYYSQIVNDFQKGDIAEGYSVSREKKESFPLTVTSAQKNPTAFYLCASRARDTSYEQYFGPGTRLTVT.

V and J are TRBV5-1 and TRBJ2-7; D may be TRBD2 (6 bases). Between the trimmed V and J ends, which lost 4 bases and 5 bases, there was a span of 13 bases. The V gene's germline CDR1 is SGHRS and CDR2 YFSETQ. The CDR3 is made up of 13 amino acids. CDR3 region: CASSRGLENEQYF. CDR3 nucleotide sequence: TGCGCCAGCAGCCGGGGACTTGAAAACGAGCAGTACTTC.

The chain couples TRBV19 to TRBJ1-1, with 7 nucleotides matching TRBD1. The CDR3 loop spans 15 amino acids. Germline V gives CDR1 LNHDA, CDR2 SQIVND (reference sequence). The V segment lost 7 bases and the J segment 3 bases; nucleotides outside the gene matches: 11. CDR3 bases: TGTGCCAGTACGAACAGGGGACGGAGTGACACTGAAGCTTTCTTT. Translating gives CASTNRGRSDTEAFF.

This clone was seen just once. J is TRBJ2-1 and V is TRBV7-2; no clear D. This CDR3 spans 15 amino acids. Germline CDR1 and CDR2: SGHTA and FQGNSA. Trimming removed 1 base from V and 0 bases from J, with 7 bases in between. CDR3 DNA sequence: TGTGCCAGCAGCTTAGTACGGAGCTCCTACAATGAGCAGTTCTTC. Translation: CASSLVRSSYNEQFF.

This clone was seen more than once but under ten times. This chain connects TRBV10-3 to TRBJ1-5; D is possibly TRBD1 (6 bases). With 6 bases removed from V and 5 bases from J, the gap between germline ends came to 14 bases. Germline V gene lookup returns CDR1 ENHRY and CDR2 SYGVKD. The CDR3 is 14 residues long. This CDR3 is CAISSDRLYQPQHF. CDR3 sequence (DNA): TGTGCCATCAGCTCCGACAGGCTATATCAGCCCCAGCATTTT.